One TCR beta chain is described in this entry. The germline V gene has CDR1 PRHDT and CDR2 FYEKMQ (reference sequence). V was shortened by 5 bases and J by 3 bases, with 7 bases between the two germline ends. The length of the CDR3 is 13 residues. The source of the sample is a study of T-cell memory formation after mild COVID-19. Each CDR3 protein gets one entry after TCRdb re-called the 5' RACE reads with MiXCR. The sample has roughly 150,000 distinct CDR3 sequences, approximately 25% seen once; the top ten hold approximately 25%. This sequence was found in an adult woman who had mild COVID-19 (a few samples of this study predate the infection). Cell type and time point are not known. Specimen: PBMCs or a T cell subset sorted from them (not recorded which). The chain joins TRBV13 to TRBJ2-2, with D uncertain. In nucleotides, the CDR3 is TGTGCCAGCAGCCCCGAGGACACCGGGGAGCTGTTTTTT. This gives the protein CASSPEDTGELFF.